The rows below give T cell receptor beta chains drawn from one sample of a study of T cells in Graves' hyperthyroidism and ophthalmopathy. TCRdb redid the calling of the multiplex PCR reads with MiXCR, one entry per CDR3 protein. The repertoire consists of under 450,000 distinct CDR3 sequences, with roughly 14% occurring once and the leading ten covering just under 8%. The sequenced sample consisted of blood. The receptors here all came from a woman aged 18 to 35 with Graves' hyperthyroidism. Each CDR3 is given with its conserved first and last residue. Fields, in order: V gene, J gene, clone size, D gene, CDR3 DNA, CDR3 protein. The D gene is left open where the match is weak. Only some rows state a clone size, as once, few, many or a class for expanded clones.

v_call: TRBV20-1; j_call: TRBJ2-3; clone_size: .; d_call: TRBD2; cdr3_nt: TGCAGTGCTCCACCAACTGGTGGGCGGGGGAGCACAGATACGCAGTATTTT; cdr3_aa: CSAPPTGGRGSTDTQYF
v_call: TRBV11-2; j_call: TRBJ2-2; clone_size: many; d_call: .; cdr3_nt: TGTGCCAGCAGCTTAGACTGGACATCCACCGGGGAGCTGTTTTTT; cdr3_aa: CASSLDWTSTGELFF
v_call: TRBV12-5; j_call: TRBJ2-3; clone_size: many; d_call: TRBD1; cdr3_nt: TGTGCTAGTGGTTTCGGGACAGGGTCAGGCCCCACAGATACGCAGTATTTT; cdr3_aa: CASGFGTGSGPTDTQYF
v_call: TRBV28; j_call: TRBJ2-7; clone_size: .; d_call: TRBD1; cdr3_nt: TGTGCCAGCCACGGGACAGCCTCCTACGAGCAGTACTTC; cdr3_aa: CASHGTASYEQYF
v_call: TRBV28; j_call: TRBJ1-2; clone_size: many; d_call: .; cdr3_nt: TGTGCCAGCAGTTTCGGGAAGACAATGTATGGCTACACCTTC; cdr3_aa: CASSFGKTMYGYTF
v_call: TRBV20-1; j_call: TRBJ1-1; clone_size: many; d_call: .; cdr3_nt: TGCAGTGCTAGGAAGGAGGGGAACACTGAAGCTTTCTTT; cdr3_aa: CSARKEGNTEAFF
v_call: TRBV10-3; j_call: TRBJ2-3; clone_size: many; d_call: .; cdr3_nt: TGTGCCATCAGTGAGCGGGAGTCGGCAGATACGCAGTATTTT; cdr3_aa: CAISERESADTQYF
v_call: TRBV5-1; j_call: TRBJ2-5; clone_size: many; d_call: .; cdr3_nt: TGCGCCAGCAGCTTGGGCCGGGTCCAAGAGACCCAGTACTTC; cdr3_aa: CASSLGRVQETQYF
v_call: TRBV7-8; j_call: TRBJ2-7; clone_size: many; d_call: TRBD2; cdr3_nt: TGTGCCAGCAGCTCGGGGGGGGGCAACGAGCAGTACTTC; cdr3_aa: CASSSGGGNEQYF
v_call: TRBV3-1; j_call: TRBJ1-3; clone_size: many; d_call: TRBD1; cdr3_nt: TGTGCCAGCGGGTTCAGGGGGCGCGGGGGAAACACCATATATTTT; cdr3_aa: CASGFRGRGGNTIYF
v_call: TRBV5-6; j_call: TRBJ1-6; clone_size: few; d_call: .; cdr3_nt: TGTGCCAGCAGCAGACCGACGGATATCAGCTCCTATAATTCACCCCTCCACTTT; cdr3_aa: CASSRPTDISSYNSPLHF
v_call: TRBV2; j_call: TRBJ2-4; clone_size: many; d_call: .; cdr3_nt: TGTGCCAGCAGTGAAGGAGGGGGGGCCGAAAACATTCAGTACTTC; cdr3_aa: CASSEGGGAENIQYF
v_call: TRBV20-1; j_call: TRBJ2-7; clone_size: .; d_call: .; cdr3_nt: TGCAGTGCTGCCCGGGGTTTCGGTTACGAGCAGTACTTC; cdr3_aa: CSAARGFGYEQYF
v_call: TRBV6-6; j_call: TRBJ2-3; clone_size: .; d_call: .; cdr3_nt: TGTGCCAGCAGTTACTCGAAAATAGACGCGGCCGAAGATACGCAGTATTTT; cdr3_aa: CASSYSKIDAAEDTQYF
v_call: TRBV5-6; j_call: TRBJ1-2; clone_size: .; d_call: .; cdr3_nt: TGTGCCAGCAGCTTCGAGGGGGGCTATGGCTACACCTTC; cdr3_aa: CASSFEGGYGYTF
v_call: TRBV19; j_call: TRBJ1-1; clone_size: few; d_call: .; cdr3_nt: TGTGCCAGTAACAGACAGGAGAACACTGAAGCTTTCTTT; cdr3_aa: CASNRQENTEAFF
v_call: TRBV27; j_call: TRBJ2-3; clone_size: .; d_call: .; cdr3_nt: TGTGCCAGTTCCCGCGACTCGGCAGATACGCAGTATTTT; cdr3_aa: CASSRDSADTQYF
v_call: TRBV20-1; j_call: TRBJ2-5; clone_size: many; d_call: TRBD1; cdr3_nt: TGCAGTGCTAGAGCCTACCGGACAGGGCGCGGAGAAGAGACCCAGTACTTC; cdr3_aa: CSARAYRTGRGEETQYF
v_call: TRBV7-9; j_call: TRBJ2-7; clone_size: many; d_call: TRBD1; cdr3_nt: TGTGCCAGCAGCCAGACAGGGGGCTCCTACGAGCAGTACTTC; cdr3_aa: CASSQTGGSYEQYF
v_call: TRBV10-3; j_call: TRBJ1-2; clone_size: .; d_call: .; cdr3_nt: TGTGCCATCAGTGAGAACAATTATAACTATGGCTACACCTTC; cdr3_aa: CAISENNYNYGYTF
v_call: TRBV7-9; j_call: TRBJ2-7; clone_size: few; d_call: .; cdr3_nt: TGTGCCAGCAGCTCCGAACGGACTTTCACCTACGAGCAGTACTTC; cdr3_aa: CASSSERTFTYEQYF
v_call: TRBV20-1; j_call: TRBJ2-7; clone_size: many; d_call: .; cdr3_nt: TGCAGTGCTCTAGTGCTCGGGACTCAGAGCTCCTACGAGCAGTACTTC; cdr3_aa: CSALVLGTQSSYEQYF
v_call: TRBV20-1; j_call: TRBJ1-2; clone_size: many; d_call: .; cdr3_nt: TGCAGTGCCCAATCTCCGGGGCAGGGTTGGGGCTACACCTTC; cdr3_aa: CSAQSPGQGWGYTF
v_call: TRBV5-6; j_call: TRBJ2-1; clone_size: many; d_call: .; cdr3_nt: TGTGCCAGCAGCTTGGATTGGGTACTGGGCAATGAGCAGTTCTTC; cdr3_aa: CASSLDWVLGNEQFF
v_call: TRBV19; j_call: TRBJ2-7; clone_size: few; d_call: .; cdr3_nt: TGTGCCAGTAGTGACACCCTTCAGGAGCAGTACTTC; cdr3_aa: CASSDTLQEQYF
v_call: TRBV11-3; j_call: TRBJ2-3; clone_size: many; d_call: TRBD2; cdr3_nt: TGTGCCAGCAGCTCTGTTGGACTAGCAAGCACAGATACGCAGTATTTT; cdr3_aa: CASSSVGLASTDTQYF
v_call: TRBV12-3/TRBV12-4; j_call: TRBJ1-6; clone_size: many; d_call: .; cdr3_nt: TGTGCCAGCAGTTTACAGGGAGGGAATTCACCCCTCCACTTT; cdr3_aa: CASSLQGGNSPLHF
v_call: TRBV7-9; j_call: TRBJ1-2; clone_size: .; d_call: .; cdr3_nt: TGTGCCAGCAGCCGCTCCGGGACAAACGGGGGCTACACCTTC; cdr3_aa: CASSRSGTNGGYTF
v_call: TRBV12-3/TRBV12-4; j_call: TRBJ1-5; clone_size: many; d_call: .; cdr3_nt: TGTGCCAGCAGGCAGACCGGGGGGGAGTATAGCAATCAGCCCCAGCATTTT; cdr3_aa: CASRQTGGEYSNQPQHF
v_call: TRBV24-1; j_call: TRBJ2-5; clone_size: many; d_call: .; cdr3_nt: TGTGCCACCAGTGGCCGTACAGCGTACCAAGAGACCCAGTACTTC; cdr3_aa: CATSGRTAYQETQYF
v_call: TRBV7-8; j_call: TRBJ2-1; clone_size: .; d_call: .; cdr3_nt: TGTGCCAGCAGCTTAGCGGGGGGCGCGGGGTTCTTC; cdr3_aa: CASSLAGGAGFF
v_call: TRBV7-3; j_call: TRBJ2-3; clone_size: many; d_call: .; cdr3_nt: TGTTCAAGCAGCTTGACGCGGGTGGCTACGCAGTATTTT; cdr3_aa: CSSSLTRVATQYF
v_call: TRBV20-1; j_call: TRBJ2-7; clone_size: many; d_call: .; cdr3_nt: TGCAGTGCTAGAGATCGTCAGGGGATCCACGAGCAGTACTTC; cdr3_aa: CSARDRQGIHEQYF
v_call: TRBV2; j_call: TRBJ2-5; clone_size: .; d_call: TRBD2; cdr3_nt: TGTGCCAGCATTAAGGCGGGGGGTTGGGGAGAGACCCAGTACTTC; cdr3_aa: CASIKAGGWGETQYF
v_call: TRBV6-1; j_call: TRBJ2-5; clone_size: many; d_call: .; cdr3_nt: TGTGCCAGCAGTGCCCTCCAAGAGACCCAGTACTTC; cdr3_aa: CASSALQETQYF
v_call: TRBV7-8; j_call: TRBJ2-3; clone_size: many; d_call: TRBD2; cdr3_nt: TGTGCCAGCAGCCTGGAGCGGGGGGGGACAGATACGCAGTATTTT; cdr3_aa: CASSLERGGTDTQYF
v_call: TRBV20-1; j_call: TRBJ2-5; clone_size: many; d_call: .; cdr3_nt: TGCAGTGCTAGACAAGGGGGTGGGCAAGAGACCCAGTACTTC; cdr3_aa: CSARQGGGQETQYF
v_call: TRBV7-2; j_call: TRBJ2-2; clone_size: many; d_call: TRBD1; cdr3_nt: TGTGCCAGCAGCCGGGAGGACAGGGGGTCCGGGGAGCTGTTTTTT; cdr3_aa: CASSREDRGSGELFF
v_call: TRBV30; j_call: TRBJ1-1; clone_size: many; d_call: .; cdr3_nt: TGTGCCTGGAGTATGGGGCACATGAACACTGAAGCTTTCTTT; cdr3_aa: CAWSMGHMNTEAFF
v_call: TRBV11-2; j_call: TRBJ1-2; clone_size: many; d_call: TRBD1; cdr3_nt: TGTGCCAGCAGCTTCGGGCCGGAGGGGGCTAGTTATGGCTACACCTTC; cdr3_aa: CASSFGPEGASYGYTF
v_call: TRBV7-2; j_call: TRBJ2-3; clone_size: many; d_call: TRBD2; cdr3_nt: TGTGCCAGCAGCTTTGCTAGCGGATTCACAGATACGCAGTATTTT; cdr3_aa: CASSFASGFTDTQYF